The rows below give T cell receptor beta chains drawn from one sample of a study of blood T cell repertoires in COVID-19. TCRdb's table, derived via immunoSEQ multiplex PCR, lists solely in-frame clones and lacks some. The sample has a few hundred thousand clones; 80% to 90% are singletons. The sequencing sample was made of peripheral blood. The receptors come from a woman between 40 and 50 years old who had recovered from COVID-19. The CDR3 runs from the conserved cysteine through the conserved F or W. Fields, in order: J gene, V gene, clone size, D gene, CDR3 DNA, CDR3 protein. A D gene is named only where the DNA matches it firmly. Clone size is stated in some rows and not others, as once, few, many or a class when expanded.

TRBJ2-1 | TRBV6-5 | . | TRBD2 | TGTGCCAGCAGTTATTCCCACGGGAGGGCCTCGGATGAGCAGTTCTTC | CASSYSHGRASDEQFF
TRBJ2-1 | TRBV4-1 | . | TRBD2 | TGCGCCAGCAGCCACGGGGGGGCTTCGTGGAATGAGCAGTTCTTC | CASSHGGASWNEQFF
TRBJ2-4 | TRBV6-5 | . | . | TGTGCCAGCAGCCCCAGCTTGGGGGGAAACATTCAGTACTTC | CASSPSLGGNIQYF
TRBJ2-5 | TRBV6-1 | . | TRBD2 | TGTGCCAGCACCCTAAGCGGGGGGCGGGGAGAGACCCAGTACTTC | CASTLSGGRGETQYF
TRBJ2-3 | TRBV5-4 | . | . | TGTGCCAGCAGCTTGGTAAGCACAGATACGCAGTATTTT | CASSLVSTDTQYF
TRBJ2-1 | TRBV7-9 | . | TRBD2 | TGTGCCAGCAGCTTCGCTAGCGGGGGAGGCAATGAGCAGTTCTTC | CASSFASGGGNEQFF
TRBJ1-6 | TRBV7-9 | . | . | TGTGCCAGCAGCTTATCAGTGGGCAGGTCACCCCTCCACTTT | CASSLSVGRSPLHF
TRBJ1-1 | TRBV11-1 | . | TRBD1 | TGTGCCAGCAGAGAGACAGGGAGGACTGAAGCTTTCTTT | CASRETGRTEAFF
TRBJ1-5 | TRBV6-1 | few | TRBD1 | TGTGCCAGCAGTGAGGGGACAGACGATCAGCCCCAGCATTTT | CASSEGTDDQPQHF
TRBJ2-4 | TRBV4-3 | . | . | TGCGCCAGCAGCCAAGCGGGAGTTTTGGGGGACGGAAACATTCAGTACTTC | CASSQAGVLGDGNIQYF
TRBJ2-5 | TRBV19 | . | . | TGTGCCAGTAGTAACCCCAGGGGCCCGGGGACCCAGTACTTC | CASSNPRGPGTQYF
TRBJ2-5 | TRBV29-1 | . | TRBD2 | TGCAGCGTGGCGGGCAGCGGGAGTAGCCAAGAGACCCAGTACTTC | CSVAGSGSSQETQYF
TRBJ1-1 | TRBV9 | . | . | TGTGCCAGCAGCCCCATGGGACAGAACACTGAAGCTTTCTTT | CASSPMGQNTEAFF
TRBJ2-5 | TRBV29-1 | . | . | TGCAGCGCAGAAGGGGGGGGACACGCGGAGACCCAGTACTTC | CSAEGGGHAETQYF
TRBJ2-1 | TRBV7-7 | . | . | TGTGCCAGCTCTAGGGGGATAAGGGATGAGCAGTTCTTC | CASSRGIRDEQFF
TRBJ2-1 | TRBV11-2 | . | TRBD2 | TGTGCCAGCAGCAACCGGGGACTACACAACAATGAGCAGTTCTTC | CASSNRGLHNNEQFF
TRBJ2-3 | TRBV10-1 | few | . | TGCGCCAGCAGTAAGGGAGAAAGGGAGACAGATACGCAGTATTTT | CASSKGERETDTQYF
TRBJ2-2 | TRBV9 | once | . | TGTGCCAGCAGCTCCCGGGGGGCCAACACCGGGGAGCTGTTTTTT | CASSSRGANTGELFF
TRBJ1-1 | TRBV12-5 | . | TRBD1 | TGTGCTAGTGGTCAACTAAAAGAGACAGGGGGACTATTCATGAACACTGAAGCTTTCTTT | CASGQLKETGGLFMNTEAFF
TRBJ2-5 | TRBV19 | . | TRBD2 | TGTGCCAGTAGTATAGCTAGCGGGTCGGAGACCCAGTACTTC | CASSIASGSETQYF
TRBJ1-5 | TRBV6-1 | . | . | TGTGCCAGCAGTGAAAGGCGGCATGGCCAGCCCCAGCATTTT | CASSERRHGQPQHF
TRBJ2-2 | TRBV6-5 | . | . | TGTGCCAGCAGTTGGCAGAGGCCCACGAACACCGGGGAGCTGTTTTTT | CASSWQRPTNTGELFF
TRBJ1-5 | TRBV5-1 | . | TRBD1 | TGCGCCAGCAGCCAAGATGGGGCAGGGGGTCAGCCCCAGCATTTT | CASSQDGAGGQPQHF
TRBJ2-5 | TRBV5-6 | . | . | TGTGCCAGCACGTCGCAGGACAGACAAGAGACCCAGTACTTC | CASTSQDRQETQYF
TRBJ2-3 | TRBV19 | . | TRBD2 | TGTGCCAGTAGTATAGATCTGAGCGGGGGGGGCAACACAGATACGCAGTATTTT | CASSIDLSGGGNTDTQYF
TRBJ1-5 | TRBV16 | few | . | TGTGCCAGCAGCCAATCGGGAGCCCAGCCCCAGCATTTT | CASSQSGAQPQHF
TRBJ2-3 | TRBV18 | . | . | TGTGCCAGCTCACCTTTGGAGGACACAGATACGCAGTATTTT | CASSPLEDTDTQYF
TRBJ1-5 | TRBV30 | . | . | TGTGCCTTGAGACAGGACGGTCAGCCCCAGCATTTT | CALRQDGQPQHF
TRBJ1-4 | TRBV18 | . | TRBD1 | TGTGCCAGCTCACCACCTTTGGGACAGCATAATGAAAAACTGTTTTTT | CASSPPLGQHNEKLFF